This T cell receptor (beta chain) originates from a study of OX40 agonist ivuxolimab in advanced cancers. The overall study: Ivuxolimab, which is an agonistic anti-OX40 (CD134) antibody, was administered to the patients.

Profiled with immunoSEQ multiplex PCR; TCRdb holds only in-frame clones, not every one. Among roughly 86,000 clones listed, 70% to 90% were seen once. On cycle 4 day 1 and cycle 7 day 1, as well as at baseline, blood was sampled. In this sample, this clone turned up a few times. The CDR3 contains 11 residues. V lost 8 bases and J lost 7, with 12 bases in between. CDR1 and CDR2 from the germline V gene are MNHEY and SMNVEV (reference sequence). V gene TRBV27 combines with J gene TRBJ2-7; tentative D call: TRBD1 (6 bases). Specimen: CD4+ or CD8+ T cells sorted from blood, collected in a trial of the OX40 agonist ivuxolimab. The TCR comes from an adult with an advanced solid tumor such as melanoma, head and neck, liver or kidney cancer. CDR3 sequence: CASGSTGEQYF. The DNA for the CDR3 is TGTGCCAGCGGGTCAACAGGGGAGCAGTACTTC.